There are a few counts of the clone carrying this T cell receptor (beta chain). Its antigen is not identified. These data originate in a study of long-term antiretroviral therapy in people with HIV. About the study: Earliest sampling preceded the 2015 immediate-ART recommendation by about a decade.

Per donor, a minimum of one pre-ART and a minimum of two post-ART PBMC samples were available. Between the trimmed V and J ends, which lost 6 bases and 0 bases, there was a span of 15 bases. Germline CDR1 and CDR2: MNHEY and SVGAGI. The CDR3 runs to 15 residues. Investigators performed immunoSEQ version v3.0 at survey level. Some clones are missing from TCRdb's copy, which holds only in-frame ones; the method was immunoSEQ multiplex PCR. The sample has about 19,000 clones, roughly 86% seen once; the top ten hold roughly 10%. The study, taken as a whole, reports: The data indicate that diversity increased after ART but remained below transplant donor controls.

The chain combines TRBV6-5 with TRBJ2-7, with D uncertain. The source of this sequence is a middle-aged man with HIV. Specimen: unsorted PBMCs, collected 0.5 years after starting antiretroviral therapy. The chain's CDR3 is CASSPLHTPSYEQYF. CDR3 sequence (DNA): TGTGCCAGCAGCCCACTGCACACCCCCTCCTACGAGCAGTACTTC.